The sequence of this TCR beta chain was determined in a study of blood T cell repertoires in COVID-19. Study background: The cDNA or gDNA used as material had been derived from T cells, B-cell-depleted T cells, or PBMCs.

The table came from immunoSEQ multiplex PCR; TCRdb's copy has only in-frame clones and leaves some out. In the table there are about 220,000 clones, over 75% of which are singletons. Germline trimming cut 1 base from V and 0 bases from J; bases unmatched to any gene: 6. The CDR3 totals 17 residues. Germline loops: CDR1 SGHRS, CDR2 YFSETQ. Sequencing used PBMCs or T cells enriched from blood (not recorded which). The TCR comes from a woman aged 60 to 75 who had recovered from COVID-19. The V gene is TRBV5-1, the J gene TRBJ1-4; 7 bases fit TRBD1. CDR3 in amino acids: CASSLSPGGPTNEKLFF. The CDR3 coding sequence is TGCGCCAGCAGCTTGTCCCCAGGGGGACCAACTAATGAAAAACTGTTTTTT.